The T cell receptor (beta chain) described here comes from a study of blood T cell repertoires in COVID-19. Study background: T cells, B-cell-depleted T cells, or PBMCs supplied cDNA or gDNA.

V dropped 4 bases and J dropped 3; count of bases not matched to a gene: 4. Germline CDR1 and CDR2: MNHEY and SMNVEV (reference sequence). The CDR3 runs to 14 residues. This clone was seen only once. The data were produced by immunoSEQ multiplex PCR, yet TCRdb's version contains in-frame clones alone and is incomplete. The repertoire consists of over 200,000 clones, with 80% to 90% occurring once and the leading ten covering roughly 8%. V gene TRBV27 combines with J gene TRBJ2-7, with 9 bases identical to TRBD1. Sequenced sample: peripheral blood. The source of this sequence is a woman between 50 and 59 years old with acute or convalescent COVID-19. In nucleotides, the CDR3 is TGTGCCAGCAGTTCTCGGGACAGGGTCTACGAGCAGTACTTC. Amino acids: CASSSRDRVYEQYF.